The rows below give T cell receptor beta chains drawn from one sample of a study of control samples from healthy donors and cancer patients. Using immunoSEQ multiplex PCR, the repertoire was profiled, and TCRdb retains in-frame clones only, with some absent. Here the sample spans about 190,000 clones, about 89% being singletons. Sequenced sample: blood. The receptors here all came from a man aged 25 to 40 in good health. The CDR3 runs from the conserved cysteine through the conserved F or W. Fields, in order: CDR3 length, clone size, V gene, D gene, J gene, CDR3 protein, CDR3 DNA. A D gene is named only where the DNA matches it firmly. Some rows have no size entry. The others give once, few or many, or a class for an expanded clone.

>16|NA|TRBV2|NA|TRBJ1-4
CASSEGGGGTNEKLFF
TGTGCCAGCAGCGAGGGGGGGGGCGGAACTAATGAAAAACTGTTTTTT
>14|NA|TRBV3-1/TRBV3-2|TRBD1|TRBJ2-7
CASSLGTGGYEQYF
TGTGCCAGCAGCCTCGGGACAGGGGGCTACGAGCAGTACTTC
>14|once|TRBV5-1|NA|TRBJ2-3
CASNLGVATDTQYF
TGCGCCAGCAACTTGGGGGTAGCCACAGATACGCAGTATTTT
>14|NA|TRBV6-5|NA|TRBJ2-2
CASRSAGNTGELFF
TGTGCCAGCAGATCAGCGGGGAACACCGGGGAGCTGTTTTTT
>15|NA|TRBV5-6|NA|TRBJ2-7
CASSPQVPTPYEQYF
TGTGCCAGCAGCCCTCAAGTGCCTACTCCCTACGAGCAGTACTTC
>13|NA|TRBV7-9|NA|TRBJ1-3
CASSLGDGNTIYF
TGTGCCAGCAGCTTGGGGGATGGAAACACCATATATTTT
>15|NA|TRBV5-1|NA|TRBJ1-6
CASRQTEGYNSPLHF
TGCGCCAGCAGACAAACAGAGGGGTATAATTCACCCCTCCACTTT
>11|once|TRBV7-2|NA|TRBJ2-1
CASSENSRQFF
TGTGCCAGCAGCGAGAATTCAAGGCAGTTCTTC
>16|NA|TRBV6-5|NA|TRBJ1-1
CASSLRSGGLNTEAFF
TGTGCCAGCAGTTTAAGGTCGGGGGGCCTGAACACTGAAGCTTTCTTT
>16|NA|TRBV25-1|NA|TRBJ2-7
CASSESGGTVVDEQYF
TGTGCCAGCAGTGAATCCGGGGGGACAGTGGTTGACGAGCAGTACTTC
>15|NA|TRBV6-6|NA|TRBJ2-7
CASSYSAGPSYEQYF
TGTGCCAGCAGTTACTCGGCAGGACCCTCCTACGAGCAGTACTTC
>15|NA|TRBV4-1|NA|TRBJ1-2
CASSQDSLPPGGYTF
TGCGCCAGCAGCCAAGATTCCCTTCCCCCGGGGGGCTACACCTTC
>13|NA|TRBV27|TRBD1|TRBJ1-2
CASRQGQHYGYTF
TGTGCCAGCAGACAGGGACAGCACTATGGCTACACCTTC
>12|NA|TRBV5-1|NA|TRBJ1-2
CASSLVPPLYTF
TGCGCCAGCAGCTTGGTACCACCCCTCTACACCTTC
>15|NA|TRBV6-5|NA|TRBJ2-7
CASSYDGGPTYEQYF
TGTGCCAGCAGTTACGACGGGGGACCCACCTACGAGCAGTACTTC
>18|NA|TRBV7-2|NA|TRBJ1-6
CASSLEGQLSSYNSPLHF
TGTGCCAGCAGCCTAGAAGGGCAGTTAAGCTCCTATAATTCACCCCTCCACTTT
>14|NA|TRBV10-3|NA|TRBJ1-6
CAISETDRNSPLHF
TGTGCCATCAGTGAAACGGACCGAAATTCACCCCTCCACTTT
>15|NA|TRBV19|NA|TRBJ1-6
CASSDRQDVSSPLHF
TGTGCCAGTAGTGATAGACAGGATGTCTCCTCACCCCTCCACTTT
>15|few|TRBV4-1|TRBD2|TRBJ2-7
CASSQGTSGGYEQYF
TGCGCCAGCAGCCAAGGGACTAGCGGGGGCTACGAGCAGTACTTC
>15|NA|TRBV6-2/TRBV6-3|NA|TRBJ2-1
CASSYTGSSYNEQFF
TGTGCCAGCAGTTATACGGGGAGCTCCTACAATGAGCAGTTCTTC
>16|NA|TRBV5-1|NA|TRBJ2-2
CASSLEPGLSTGELFF
TGCGCCAGCAGCTTGGAACCGGGACTGAGCACCGGGGAGCTGTTTTTT
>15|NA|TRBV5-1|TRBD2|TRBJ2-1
CASSLERGGRNEQFF
TGCGCCAGCAGCTTAGAGCGGGGGGGCCGGAATGAGCAGTTCTTC
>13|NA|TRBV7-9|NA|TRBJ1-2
CASSRVAESGYTF
TGTGCCAGCAGTCGAGTTGCAGAAAGTGGCTACACCTTC
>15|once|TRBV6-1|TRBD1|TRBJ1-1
CASSEQTGAGTEAFF
TGTGCCAGCAGTGAACAGACAGGGGCTGGCACTGAAGCTTTCTTT
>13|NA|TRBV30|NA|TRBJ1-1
CAWTGPKGTEAFF
TGTGCCTGGACCGGGCCCAAGGGCACTGAAGCTTTCTTT
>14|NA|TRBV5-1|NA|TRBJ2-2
CASSLGLGDGELFF
TGCGCCAGCAGCTTGGGCTTAGGGGACGGGGAGCTGTTTTTT
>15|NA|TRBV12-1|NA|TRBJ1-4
CASSPTGRSNEKLFF
TGTGCCAGCAGCCCGACAGGGCGGTCTAATGAAAAACTGTTTTTT
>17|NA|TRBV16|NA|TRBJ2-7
CASSPPAKVGPRLEQYF
TGTGCCAGCAGCCCGCCAGCAAAAGTCGGACCTAGGCTTGAGCAGTACTTC
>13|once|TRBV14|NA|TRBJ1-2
CASEKRQGYGYTF
TGTGCCAGCGAGAAGAGGCAGGGCTATGGCTACACCTTC
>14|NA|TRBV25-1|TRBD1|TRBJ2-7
CASSGTGSSYEQYF
TGTGCCAGCTCCGGGACAGGCAGCTCCTACGAGCAGTACTTC
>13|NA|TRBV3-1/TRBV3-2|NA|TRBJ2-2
CASSIDSGGELFF
TGTGCCAGCAGCATTGACAGCGGCGGGGAGCTGTTTTTT
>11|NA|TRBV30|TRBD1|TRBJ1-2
CACKTGLGYTF
TGTGCCTGTAAGACAGGGTTGGGCTACACCTTC
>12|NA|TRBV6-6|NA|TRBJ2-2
CASTPGSGELFF
TGTGCCAGCACCCCGGGGAGCGGGGAGCTGTTTTTT
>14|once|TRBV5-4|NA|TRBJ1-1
CASSLGTRTTEAFF
TGTGCCAGCAGCTTGGGGACCAGAACCACTGAAGCTTTCTTT
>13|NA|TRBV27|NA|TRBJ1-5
CASSSYSNQPQHF
TGTGCCAGCAGTTCGTATAGCAATCAGCCCCAGCATTTT
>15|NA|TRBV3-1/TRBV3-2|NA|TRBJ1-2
CASSPPAGGNYGYTF
TGTGCCAGCAGCCCACCGGCTGGGGGTAACTATGGCTACACCTTC
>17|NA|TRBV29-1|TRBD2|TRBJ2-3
CSVASGTSGGGTDTQYF
TGCAGCGTTGCCTCCGGGACTAGCGGGGGGGGGACAGATACGCAGTATTTT
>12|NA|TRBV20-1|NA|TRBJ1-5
CSASTGLQPQHF
TGCAGTGCTAGTACCGGGCTTCAGCCCCAGCATTTT
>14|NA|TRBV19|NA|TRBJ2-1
CASSTISGGNEQFF
TGTGCCAGTAGTACCATCTCCGGGGGTAATGAGCAGTTCTTC
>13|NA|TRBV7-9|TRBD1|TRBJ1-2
CASSVDRDYGYTF
TGTGCCAGCAGCGTCGACAGGGACTATGGCTACACCTTC
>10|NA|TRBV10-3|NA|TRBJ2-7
CAISELNQYF
TGTGCCATCAGTGAGTTGAATCAGTACTTC
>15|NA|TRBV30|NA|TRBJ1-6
CACPLTSFDNSPLHF
TGTGCCTGCCCATTGACCAGCTTCGATAATTCACCCCTCCACTTT
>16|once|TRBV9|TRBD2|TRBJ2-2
CASSYEPGLVAGELFF
TGTGCCAGCAGCTACGAGCCGGGACTAGTCGCCGGGGAGCTGTTTTTT